Each of the 10 T cell receptor beta chains below was sequenced from the same sample in a study of blood T cell repertoires in COVID-19. Sequencing used immunoSEQ multiplex PCR; TCRdb keeps in-frame clones, though not all of them. The table includes hundreds of thousands of clones, 86% detected once. What was sequenced was peripheral blood. These receptors were taken from a woman aged 25 to 39 with active or convalescent COVID-19.

This clone was seen only once. The V call is TRBV15, the J call TRBJ1-3; D is unresolved. The CDR3 loop spans 15 amino acids. Germline CDR1 reads LNHNV; CDR2 reads YYDKDF (reference sequence). Trimming stripped 0 bases from V and 0 bases from J, with 6 bases between. CDR3 DNA: TGTGCCACCAGCAGAGATGACAACTCTGGAAACACCATATATTTT. Protein sequence: CATSRDDNSGNTIYF. Supplemented by reference TRBV15 and TRBJ1-3, the full variable domain reads DAMVIQNPRYQVTQFGKPVTLSCSQTLNHNVMYWYQQKSSQAPKLLFHYYDKDFNNEADTPDNFQSRRPNTSFCFLDIRSPGLGDTAMYLCATSRDDNSGNTIYFGEGSWLTVV.

This chain uses TRBV30 with TRBJ1-5, with 8 bases matching TRBD1. CDR1 and CDR2 from the germline V gene are GTSNPN and SVGIG (reference sequence). The CDR3 consists of 18 residues. Unmatched junction bases numbered 12, after V lost 2 bases and J lost 0 bases. For the CDR3, the DNA is TGTGCCTGGAGTATTGACAGGGGTATAGGGGCTAGCAATCAGCCCCAGCATTTT. Translating it yields CAWSIDRGIGASNQPQHF. Drawing the rest from reference TRBV30 and TRBJ1-5, the complete variable domain is SQTIHQWPATLVQPVGSPLSLECTVEGTSNPNLYWYRQAAGRGLQLLFYSVGIGQISSEVPQNLSASRPQDRQFILSSKKLLLSDSGFYLCAWSIDRGIGASNQPQHFGDGTRLSIL.

The chain links TRBV18 to TRBJ1-1; D perhaps matches TRBD1 (5 bases). The CDR3 is 13 amino acids. CDR1 KGHSH and CDR2 LQKENI come from the germline V gene. The ends were cut back, 3 bases at V and 13 bases at J, with 18 bases in the middle. The CDR3 spells CASSPPGLGDVFF. The CDR3 DNA reads TGTGCCAGCTCACCTCCGGGACTAGGAGACGTTTTCTTT. The variable domain in full, completed from reference TRBV18 and TRBJ1-1, reads NAGVMQNPRHLVRRRGQEARLRCSPMKGHSHVYWYRQLPEEGLKFMVYLQKENIIDESGMPKERFSAEFPKEGPSILRIQQVVRGDSAAYFCASSPPGLGDVFFGQGTRLTVV.

This clone is a singleton in its sample. The CDR3 here is CSVSTGTGAGQAFF. DNA for the CDR3: TGCAGCGTTTCGACCGGGACAGGAGCGGGTCAAGCTTTCTTT. The J gene is TRBJ1-1, the V gene TRBV29-1, with 8 bases matching TRBD1. The germline gives CDR1 SQVTM, CDR2 ANQGSEA. The CDR3 consists of 14 residues. The V segment lost 5 bases and the J segment 9 bases; nucleotides outside the gene matches: 14.

This chain's CDR3 is CSASVGTAVSEQYF. CDR3 nucleotides: TGCAGTGCTAGTGTGGGGACAGCAGTCTCCGAGCAGTACTTC. The rearrangement uses TRBV20-1 and TRBJ2-7, with 7 bases matching TRBD1. Germline-derived CDR1 and CDR2 are DFQATT and SNEGSKA (reference sequence). The V gene end was trimmed by 3 bases and the J gene end by 6 bases; junction bases not matched to a gene: 11. The CDR3 totals 14 residues.

The chain recombines TRBV6-1 with TRBJ2-5; 14 positions match TRBD2. The CDR3 totals 17 residues. V lost 2 bases and J lost 4; bases outside the gene matches: 6. In germline, CDR1 is MNHNS, CDR2 SASEGT. CDR3 sequence: CASSERGTSGGGETQYF. The DNA for the CDR3 is TGTGCCAGCAGTGAAAGAGGGACTAGCGGGGGTGGAGAGACCCAGTACTTC.

This sequence joins TRBV5-1 and TRBJ2-2, with 10 positions matching TRBD2. Trimming at V came to 0 bases and at J to 2 bases, leaving 1 base not matched to a gene. CDR3 size: 16 residues. The V gene's germline CDR1 is SGHRS and CDR2 YFSETQ. CDR3 loop: CASSLGTSGNTGELFF. CDR3 coding DNA: TGCGCCAGCAGCTTGGGGACTAGCGGAAACACCGGGGAGCTGTTTTTT.

Here the CDR3 DNA reads TGCAGTGCTAGTAGTGTAGCGGGGAGTAATACGCAGTATTTT. As protein: CSASSVAGSNTQYF. The chain carries TRBV20-1 and TRBJ2-3, with TRBD2 identical over 8 bases. V lost 3 bases and J lost 7; bases outside the gene matches: 9. The length of the CDR3 is 14 residues. The germline V gene has CDR1 DFQATT and CDR2 SNEGSKA (reference sequence).

As for this clone: Other DNA sequences of this sample code for an identical CDR3. CDR3: CASRGGDTEAFF. The CDR3 DNA reads TGTGCCAGCAGGGGGGGTGACACTGAAGCTTTCTTT. The genes are TRBV12-3 or TRBV12-4 and TRBJ1-1; possible D gene TRBD1, 5 bases. The ends were cut back, 6 bases at V and 3 bases at J, with 8 bases in the middle. This CDR3 contains 12 residues.

This clone showed up just a few times. The V gene is TRBV5-1, the J gene TRBJ1-4; D may be TRBD1 (6 bases). V lost 4 bases, J lost 4 bases, and 20 bases lay in between. This CDR3 is built from 17 residues. From germline, CDR1 is SGHRS and CDR2 YFSETQ. The CDR3 region has the DNA TGCGCCAGCAGCCTACGGACTTCGGGGGGCAGTAATGAAAAACTGTTTTTT. Translated, it gives CASSLRTSGGSNEKLFF.